This T cell receptor (beta chain) was profiled in a study of monozygotic twins with inflammatory bowel disease. Whole blood served as the source of total RNA, and no T cell sorting took place. Germline CDR1 SGHVS, CDR2 FNYEAQ. The CDR3 totals 13 residues. Study-wide results and caveats: Possibly because of limited power, concordant and discordant twins showed no difference in repertoire similarity.

As for this clonotype: Its specificity is not known.

After re-calling the 5' RACE reads, TCRdb lists one entry per CDR3 protein, DNA absent. In all, the sample yields fewer than 450,000 distinct CDR3 sequences. The clonotype comes from a human donor with ulcerative colitis or Crohn's disease, or a healthy co-twin of an affected twin (not recorded which). The chain is built from TRBV7-6 and TRBJ2-1; without DNA, the TCRdb call of TRBD2 cannot be checked. Sequencing was performed on blood. The CDR3 loop reads CASSPDLAGLGFF.